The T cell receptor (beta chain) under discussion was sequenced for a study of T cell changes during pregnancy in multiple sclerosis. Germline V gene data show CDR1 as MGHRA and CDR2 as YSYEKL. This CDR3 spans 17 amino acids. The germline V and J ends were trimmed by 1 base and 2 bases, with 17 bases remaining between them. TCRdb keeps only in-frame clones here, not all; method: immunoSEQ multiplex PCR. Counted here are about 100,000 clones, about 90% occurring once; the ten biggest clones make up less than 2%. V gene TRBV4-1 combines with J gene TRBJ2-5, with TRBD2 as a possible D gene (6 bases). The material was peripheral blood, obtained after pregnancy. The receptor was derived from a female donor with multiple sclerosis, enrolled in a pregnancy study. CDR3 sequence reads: CASSQGTTGLIQETQYF. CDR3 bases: TGCGCCAGCAGCCAAGGGACTACCGGATTAATACAAGAGACCCAGTACTTC.